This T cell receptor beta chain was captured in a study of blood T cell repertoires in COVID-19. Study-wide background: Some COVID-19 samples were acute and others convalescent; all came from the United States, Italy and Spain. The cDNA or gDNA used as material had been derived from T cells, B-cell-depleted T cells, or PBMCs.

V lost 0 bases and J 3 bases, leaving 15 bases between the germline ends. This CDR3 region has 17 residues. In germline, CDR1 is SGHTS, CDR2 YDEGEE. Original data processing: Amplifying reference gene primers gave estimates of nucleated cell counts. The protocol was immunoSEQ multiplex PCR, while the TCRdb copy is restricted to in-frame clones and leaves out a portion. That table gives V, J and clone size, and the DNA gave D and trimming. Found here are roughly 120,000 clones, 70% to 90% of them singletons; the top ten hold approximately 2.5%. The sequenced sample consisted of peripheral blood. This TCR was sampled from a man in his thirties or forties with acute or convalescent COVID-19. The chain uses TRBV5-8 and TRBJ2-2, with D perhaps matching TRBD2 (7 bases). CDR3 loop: CASSLAGAGADTGELFF. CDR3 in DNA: TGTGCCAGCAGCTTGGCAGGGGCGGGAGCCGACACCGGGGAGCTGTTTTTT.